This T cell receptor beta chain was sequenced during a study of T cells in Graves' hyperthyroidism and ophthalmopathy. Diagnoses were established using clinical symptoms, serum thyroxine and TRAb, thyroid ultrasound and orbital computed tomography. It was RNA transcripts that yielded the amplified TCR beta CDR3 regions. First-round RT-PCR of the TCR CDR3 relied on the HTBI primer set. Via MiXCR, TCRdb re-called the multiplex PCR reads, giving one row per CDR3 protein. This table has tens of thousands of distinct CDR3 sequences, roughly 50% appearing once. CDR1 MNHNY and CDR2 SVGAGI come from the germline V gene (reference sequence). This CDR3 comprises 12 residues. Trimming removed 8 bases from V and 7 bases from J, with 15 bases in between. This clonotype was counted ten times or more.

The J gene is TRBJ2-7, the V gene TRBV6-6; TRBD2 is a possible D gene (7 bases). Sample: peripheral blood or thyroid tissue (not recorded which). This TCR came from a young man with Graves' hyperthyroidism. CDR3 amino acids: CASWGGAREQYF. As DNA, the CDR3 is TGTGCCAGCTGGGGGGGGGCGCGGGAGCAGTACTTC.